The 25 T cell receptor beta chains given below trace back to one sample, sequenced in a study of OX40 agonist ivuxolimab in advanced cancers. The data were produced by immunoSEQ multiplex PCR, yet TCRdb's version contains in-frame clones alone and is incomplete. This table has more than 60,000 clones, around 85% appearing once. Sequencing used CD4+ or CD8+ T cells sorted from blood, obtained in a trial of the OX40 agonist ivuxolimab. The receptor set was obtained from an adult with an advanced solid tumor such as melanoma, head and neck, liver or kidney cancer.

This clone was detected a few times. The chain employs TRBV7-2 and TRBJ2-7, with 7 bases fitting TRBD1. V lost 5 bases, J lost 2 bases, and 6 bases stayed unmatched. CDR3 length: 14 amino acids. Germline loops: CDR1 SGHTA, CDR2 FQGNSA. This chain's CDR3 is CASSRWTGAYEQYF. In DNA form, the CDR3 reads TGTGCCAGCAGCCGTTGGACAGGTGCCTACGAGCAGTACTTC.

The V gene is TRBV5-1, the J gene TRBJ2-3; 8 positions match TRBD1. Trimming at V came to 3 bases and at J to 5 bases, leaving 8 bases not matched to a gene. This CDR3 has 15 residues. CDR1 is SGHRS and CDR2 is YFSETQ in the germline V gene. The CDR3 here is CASSSGTGLGDTQYF. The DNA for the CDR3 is TGCGCCAGCAGCTCGGGGACAGGATTAGGAGATACGCAGTATTTT.

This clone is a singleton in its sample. In DNA, the CDR3 is TGCGCCAGCAGTGTAGAGTGGGGTACGCAGTATTTT. Its protein product is CASSVEWGTQYF. The chain carries TRBV10-2 and TRBJ2-3, with D unresolved. Per the germline V gene, CDR1 is WSHSY and CDR2 is SAAADI. V lost 4 bases, J lost 8 bases, and 10 bases lay in between. This CDR3 has 12 amino acids.

Here the CDR3 DNA reads TGTGCCAGCAGCTCGAATCAGGGAGGCGAGCAGTACTTC. Encoded protein: CASSSNQGGEQYF. The V gene is TRBV7-2, the J gene TRBJ2-7; D perhaps matches TRBD2 (6 bases). This CDR3 has 13 residues. The V end lost 4 bases, the J end lost 6 bases, and 13 bases lay between the germline ends. Germline V CDR1 and CDR2: SGHTA, FQGNSA.

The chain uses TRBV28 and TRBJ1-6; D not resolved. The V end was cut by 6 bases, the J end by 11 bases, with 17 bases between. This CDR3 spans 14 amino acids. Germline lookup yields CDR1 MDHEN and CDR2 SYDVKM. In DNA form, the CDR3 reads TGTGCCAGCAGAACCTTCCCCGCCGGGACACCCCTCCACTTT. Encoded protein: CASRTFPAGTPLHF.

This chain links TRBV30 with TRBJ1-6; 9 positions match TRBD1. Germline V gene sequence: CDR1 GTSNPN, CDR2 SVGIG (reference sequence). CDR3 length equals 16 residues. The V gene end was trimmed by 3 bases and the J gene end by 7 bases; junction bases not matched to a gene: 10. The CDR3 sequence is CAWSPSGTGRNSPLHF. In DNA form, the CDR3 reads TGTGCCTGGAGCCCTTCCGGGACAGGGCGCAATTCACCCCTCCACTTT.

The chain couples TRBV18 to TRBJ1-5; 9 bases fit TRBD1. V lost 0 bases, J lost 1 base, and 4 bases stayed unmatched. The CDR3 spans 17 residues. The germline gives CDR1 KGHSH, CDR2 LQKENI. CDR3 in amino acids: CASSPPLQGASNQPQHF. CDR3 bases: TGTGCCAGCTCACCACCCCTACAGGGGGCAAGCAATCAGCCCCAGCATTTT.

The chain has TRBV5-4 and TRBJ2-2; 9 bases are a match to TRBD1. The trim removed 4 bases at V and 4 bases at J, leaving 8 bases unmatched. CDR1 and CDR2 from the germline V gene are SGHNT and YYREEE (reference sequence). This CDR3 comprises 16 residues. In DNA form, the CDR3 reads TGTGCCAGCAGCCCCCGGGACAGGGCCTCCACCGGGGAGCTGTTTTTT. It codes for CASSPRDRASTGELFF.

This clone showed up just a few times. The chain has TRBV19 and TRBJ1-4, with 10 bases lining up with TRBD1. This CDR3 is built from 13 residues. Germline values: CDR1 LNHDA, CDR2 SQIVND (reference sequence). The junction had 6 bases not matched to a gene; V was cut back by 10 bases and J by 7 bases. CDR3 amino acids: CATRTGGVEKLFF. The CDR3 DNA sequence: TGTGCCACTCGGACAGGGGGAGTTGAAAAACTGTTTTTT.

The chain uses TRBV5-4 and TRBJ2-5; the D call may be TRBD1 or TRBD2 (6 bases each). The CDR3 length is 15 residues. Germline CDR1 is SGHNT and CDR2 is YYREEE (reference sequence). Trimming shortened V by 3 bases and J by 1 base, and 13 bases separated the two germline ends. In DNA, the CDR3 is TGTGCCAGCAGCTGGGGGGCAGGGCGCCAAGAGACCCAGTACTTC. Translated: CASSWGAGRQETQYF. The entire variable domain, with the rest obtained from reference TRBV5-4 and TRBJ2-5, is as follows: ETGVTQSPTHLIKTRGQQVTLRCSSQSGHNTVSWYQQALGQGPQFIFQYYREEENGRGNFPPRFSGLQFPNYSSELNVNALELDDSALYLCASSWGAGRQETQYFGPGTRLLVL.

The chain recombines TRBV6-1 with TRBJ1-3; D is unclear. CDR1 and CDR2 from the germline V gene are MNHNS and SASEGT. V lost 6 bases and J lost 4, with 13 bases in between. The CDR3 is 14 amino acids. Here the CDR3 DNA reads TGTGCCAGCAGCCGCTCTGATTACGGAAACACCATATATTTT. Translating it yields CASSRSDYGNTIYF.

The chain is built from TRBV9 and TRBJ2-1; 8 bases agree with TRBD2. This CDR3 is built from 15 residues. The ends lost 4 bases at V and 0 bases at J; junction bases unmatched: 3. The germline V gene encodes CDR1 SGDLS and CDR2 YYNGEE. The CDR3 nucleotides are TGTGCCAGCAGCCGCAGCGGGGGCTCCTACAATGAGCAGTTCTTC. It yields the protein CASSRSGGSYNEQFF.

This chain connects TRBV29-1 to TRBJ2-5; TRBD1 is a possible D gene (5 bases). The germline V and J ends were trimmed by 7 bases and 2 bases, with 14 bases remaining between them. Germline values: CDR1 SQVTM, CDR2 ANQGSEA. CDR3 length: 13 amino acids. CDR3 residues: CSDRKSPQETQYF. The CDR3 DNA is TGCAGCGACAGGAAGTCTCCGCAAGAGACCCAGTACTTC.

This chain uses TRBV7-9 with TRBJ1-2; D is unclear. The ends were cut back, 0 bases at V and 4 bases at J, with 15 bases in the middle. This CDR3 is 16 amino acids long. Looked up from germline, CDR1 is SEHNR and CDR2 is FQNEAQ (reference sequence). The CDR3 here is CASSLAYMDGSYGYTF. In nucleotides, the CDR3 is TGTGCCAGCAGCTTAGCTTACATGGACGGCTCCTATGGCTACACCTTC.

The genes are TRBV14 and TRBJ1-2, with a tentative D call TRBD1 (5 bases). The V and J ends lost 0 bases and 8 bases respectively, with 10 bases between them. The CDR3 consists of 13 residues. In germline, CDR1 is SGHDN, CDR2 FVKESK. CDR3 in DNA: TGTGCCAGCAGCCAAGAACCAGGGTTGGGCTACACCTTC. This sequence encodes CASSQEPGLGYTF. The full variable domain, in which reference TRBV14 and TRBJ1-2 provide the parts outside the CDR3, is EAGVTQFPSHSVIEKGQTVTLRCDPISGHDNLYWYRRVMGKEIKFLLHFVKESKQDESGMPNNRFLAERTGGTYSTLKVQPAELEDSGVYFCASSQEPGLGYTFGSGTRLTVV.

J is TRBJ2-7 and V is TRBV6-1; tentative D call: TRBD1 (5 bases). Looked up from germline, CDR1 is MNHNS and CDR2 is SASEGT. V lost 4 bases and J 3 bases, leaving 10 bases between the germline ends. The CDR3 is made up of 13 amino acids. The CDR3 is CASSARQSYEQYF. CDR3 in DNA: TGTGCCAGCAGTGCCCGACAGAGCTACGAGCAGTACTTC.

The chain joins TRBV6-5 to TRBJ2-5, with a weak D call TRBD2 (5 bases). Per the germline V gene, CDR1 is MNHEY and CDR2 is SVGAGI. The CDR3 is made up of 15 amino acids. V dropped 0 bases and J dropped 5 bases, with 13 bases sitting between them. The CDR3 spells CASSYSNLPGETQYF. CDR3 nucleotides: TGTGCCAGCAGTTACTCGAATCTACCGGGGGAGACCCAGTACTTC.

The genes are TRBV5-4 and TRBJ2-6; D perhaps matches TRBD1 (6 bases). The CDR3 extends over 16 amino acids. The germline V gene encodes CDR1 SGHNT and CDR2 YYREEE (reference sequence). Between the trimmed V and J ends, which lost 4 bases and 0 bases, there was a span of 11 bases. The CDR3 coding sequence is TGTGCCAGCAGCAACCAGGGGTACTCTGGGGCCAACGTCCTGACTTTC. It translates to CASSNQGYSGANVLTF.

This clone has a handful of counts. Here the CDR3 reads CASTPVTGGIGELFF. The DNA for the CDR3 is TGTGCCAGCACCCCAGTGACAGGGGGGATCGGGGAGCTGTTTTTT. J is TRBJ2-2 and V is TRBV6-6; TRBD1 matches at 9 bases. V was pared by 7 bases and J by 7 bases, with 10 bases of the junction left unmatched. The germline V gene has CDR1 MNHNY and CDR2 SVGAGI (reference sequence). The CDR3 length is 15 residues.

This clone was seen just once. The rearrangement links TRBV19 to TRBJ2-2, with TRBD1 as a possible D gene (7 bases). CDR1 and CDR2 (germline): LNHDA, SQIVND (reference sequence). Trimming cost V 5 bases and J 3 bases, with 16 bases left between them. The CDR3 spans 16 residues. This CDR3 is CASSSRGDVDTGELFF. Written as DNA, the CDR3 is TGTGCCAGTAGTTCCAGGGGGGATGTGGACACCGGGGAGCTGTTTTTT. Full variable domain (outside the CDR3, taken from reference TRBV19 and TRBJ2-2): DGGITQSPKYLFRKEGQNVTLSCEQNLNHDAMYWYRQDPGQGLRLIYYSQIVNDFQKGDIAEGYSVSREKKESFPLTVTSAQKNPTAFYLCASSSRGDVDTGELFFGEGSRLTVL.

Here the CDR3 reads CASLGRGFYNEQFF. CDR3 coding DNA: TGTGCCAGCCTGGGCAGGGGTTTCTACAATGAGCAGTTCTTC. This sequence joins TRBV5-6 and TRBJ2-1, with D possibly being TRBD1 (6 bases). The V end lost 7 bases, the J end lost 3 bases, and 14 bases lay between the germline ends. Germline CDR1 and CDR2: SGHDT and YYEEEE. The length of the CDR3 is 14 residues.

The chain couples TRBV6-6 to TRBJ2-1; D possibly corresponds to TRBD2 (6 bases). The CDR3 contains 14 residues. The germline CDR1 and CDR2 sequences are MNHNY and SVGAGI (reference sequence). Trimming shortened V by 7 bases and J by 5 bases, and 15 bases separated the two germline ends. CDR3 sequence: CASNAGTSNNEQFF. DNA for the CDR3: TGTGCCAGCAACGCCGGGACTTCCAACAATGAGCAGTTCTTC.

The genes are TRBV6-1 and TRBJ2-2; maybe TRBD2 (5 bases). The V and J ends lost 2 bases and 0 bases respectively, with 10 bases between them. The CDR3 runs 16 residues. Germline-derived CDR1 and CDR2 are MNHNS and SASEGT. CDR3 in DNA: TGTGCCAGCAGTGAACTGAGCGGAACGAACACCGGGGAGCTGTTTTTT. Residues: CASSELSGTNTGELFF.

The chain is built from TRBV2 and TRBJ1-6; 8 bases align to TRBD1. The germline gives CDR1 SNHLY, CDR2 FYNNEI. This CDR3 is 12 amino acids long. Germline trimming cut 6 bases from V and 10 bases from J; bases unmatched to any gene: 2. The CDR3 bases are TGTGCCAGCAGAACAGGGGGGTCACCCCTCCACTTT. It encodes CASRTGGSPLHF.

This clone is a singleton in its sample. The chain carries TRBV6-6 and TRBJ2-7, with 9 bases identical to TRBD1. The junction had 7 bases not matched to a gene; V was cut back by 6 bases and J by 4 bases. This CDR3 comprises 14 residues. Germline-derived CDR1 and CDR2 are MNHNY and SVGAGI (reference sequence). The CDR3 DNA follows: TGTGCCAGCAGAAAGGGACAGGGATCTTACGAGCAGTACTTC. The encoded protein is CASRKGQGSYEQYF.